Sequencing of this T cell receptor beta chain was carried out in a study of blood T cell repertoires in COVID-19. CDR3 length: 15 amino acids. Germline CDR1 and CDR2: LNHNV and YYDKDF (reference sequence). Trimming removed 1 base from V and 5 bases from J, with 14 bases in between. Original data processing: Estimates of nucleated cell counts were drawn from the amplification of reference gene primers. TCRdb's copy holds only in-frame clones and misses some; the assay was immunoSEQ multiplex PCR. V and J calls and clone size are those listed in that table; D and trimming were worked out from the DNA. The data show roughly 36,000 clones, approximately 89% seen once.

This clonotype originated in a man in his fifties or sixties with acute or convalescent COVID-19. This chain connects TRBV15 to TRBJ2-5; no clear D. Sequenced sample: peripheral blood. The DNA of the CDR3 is TGTGCCACCAGCAGAGCACTACAAGGTCCGGAGACCCAGTACTTC. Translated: CATSRALQGPETQYF.